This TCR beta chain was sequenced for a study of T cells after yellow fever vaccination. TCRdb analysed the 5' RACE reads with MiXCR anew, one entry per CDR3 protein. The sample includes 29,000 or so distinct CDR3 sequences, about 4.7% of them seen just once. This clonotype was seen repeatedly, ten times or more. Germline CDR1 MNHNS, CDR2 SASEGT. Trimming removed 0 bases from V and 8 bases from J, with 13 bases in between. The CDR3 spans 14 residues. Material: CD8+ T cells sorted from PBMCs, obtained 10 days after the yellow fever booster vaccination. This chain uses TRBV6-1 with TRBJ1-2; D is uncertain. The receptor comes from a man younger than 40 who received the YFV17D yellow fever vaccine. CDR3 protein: CASSEAPGKGGYTF. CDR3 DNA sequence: TGTGCCAGCAGTGAAGCGCCAGGAAAAGGAGGCTACACCTTC.